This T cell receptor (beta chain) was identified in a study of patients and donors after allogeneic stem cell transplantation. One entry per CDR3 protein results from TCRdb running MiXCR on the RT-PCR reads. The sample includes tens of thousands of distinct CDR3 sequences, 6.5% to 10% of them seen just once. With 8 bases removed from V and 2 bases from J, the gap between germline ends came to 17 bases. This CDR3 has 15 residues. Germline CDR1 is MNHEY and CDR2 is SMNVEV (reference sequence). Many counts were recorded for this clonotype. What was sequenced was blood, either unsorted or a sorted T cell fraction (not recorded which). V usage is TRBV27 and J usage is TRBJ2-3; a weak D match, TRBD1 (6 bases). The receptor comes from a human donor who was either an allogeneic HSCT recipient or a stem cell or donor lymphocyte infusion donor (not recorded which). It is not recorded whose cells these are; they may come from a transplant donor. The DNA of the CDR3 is TGTGCCAGCGGTGGACAGACCCTTCACACAGATACGCAGTATTTT. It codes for CASGGQTLHTDTQYF.